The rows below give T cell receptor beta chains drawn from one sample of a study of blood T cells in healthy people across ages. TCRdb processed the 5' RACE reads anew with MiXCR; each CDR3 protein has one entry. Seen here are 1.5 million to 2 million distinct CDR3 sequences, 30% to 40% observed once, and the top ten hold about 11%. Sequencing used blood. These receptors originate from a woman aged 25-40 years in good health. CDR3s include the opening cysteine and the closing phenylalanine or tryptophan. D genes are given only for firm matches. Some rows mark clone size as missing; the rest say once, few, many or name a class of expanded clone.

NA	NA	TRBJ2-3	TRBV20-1	CSPRNTDTQYF	TGCAGTCCCCGGAACACAGATACGCAGTATTTT
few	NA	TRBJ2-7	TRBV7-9	CASSSDPNEQYF	TGTGCCAGCAGCAGCGATCCCAACGAGCAGTACTTC
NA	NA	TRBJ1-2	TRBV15	CATSRVEGAYGYTF	TGTGCCACCAGCAGAGTAGAGGGCGCCTATGGCTACACCTTC
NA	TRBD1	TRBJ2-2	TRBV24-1	CATQGAANTGELFF	TGTGCCACCCAGGGGGCGGCGAACACCGGGGAGCTGTTTTTT
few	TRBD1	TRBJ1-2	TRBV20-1	CSATNRDSSNYGYTF	TGCAGTGCTACTAACCGGGACAGTTCTAACTATGGCTACACCTTC
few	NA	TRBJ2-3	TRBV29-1	CSVETGSTDTQYF	TGCAGCGTTGAGACAGGTAGCACGGATACGCAGTATTTT
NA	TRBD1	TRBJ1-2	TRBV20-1	CSAEGTAPYGYTF	TGCAGTGCGGAAGGGACAGCCCCCTATGGCTACACCTTC
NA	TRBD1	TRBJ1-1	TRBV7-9	CASSPQLLAGGSNTEAFF	TGTGCCAGCAGCCCTCAGTTGTTAGCAGGGGGCTCGAACACTGAAGCTTTCTTT
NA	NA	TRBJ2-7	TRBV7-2	CASSFDHYYEQYF	TGTGCCAGCAGCTTCGATCACTATTACGAGCAGTACTTC
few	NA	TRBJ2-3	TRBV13	CASSLDITTDTQYF	TGTGCCAGCAGCTTGGACATCACCACAGATACGCAGTATTTT
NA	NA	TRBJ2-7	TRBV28	CASSFGGREPYEQYF	TGTGCCAGCAGTTTTGGGGGGCGGGAGCCTTACGAGCAGTACTTC
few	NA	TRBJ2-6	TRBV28	CASSKTGLSNVLTF	TGTGCCAGCAGTAAAACAGGTTTATCCAACGTCCTGACTTTC
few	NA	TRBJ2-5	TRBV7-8	CASSLDGRVLETQYF	TGTGCCAGCAGCTTAGATGGCAGGGTTCTTGAGACCCAGTACTTC
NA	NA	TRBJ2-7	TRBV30	CAWSASTRGRPYEQYF	TGTGCCTGGAGCGCTAGCACTAGGGGACGGCCCTACGAGCAGTACTTC
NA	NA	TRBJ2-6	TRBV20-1	CSASPGANVLTF	TGCAGTGCGTCGCCTGGGGCCAACGTCCTGACTTTC
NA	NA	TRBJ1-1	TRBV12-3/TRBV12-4	CASSLIADTTEAFF	TGTGCCAGCAGTTTAATCGCCGACACTACTGAAGCTTTCTTT
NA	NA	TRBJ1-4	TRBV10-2	CASSESGPRGEKLFF	TGCGCCAGCAGCGAATCGGGGCCGAGGGGCGAAAAACTGTTTTTT
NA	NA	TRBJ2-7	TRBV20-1	CSGGSHYEQYF	TGCAGCGGAGGCTCCCACTACGAGCAGTACTTC
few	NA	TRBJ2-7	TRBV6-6	CASVLSPGYEQYF	TGTGCCAGCGTCCTCTCCCCGGGATACGAGCAGTACTTC
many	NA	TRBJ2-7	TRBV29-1	CSAIPGGLEQYF	TGCAGCGCCATTCCCGGGGGGCTCGAGCAGTACTTC
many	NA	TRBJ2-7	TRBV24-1	CATSVLGDTDYEQYF	TGTGCCACCAGTGTCCTTGGGGACACAGACTACGAGCAGTACTTC
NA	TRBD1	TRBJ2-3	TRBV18	CASSPDRLGTDTQYF	TGTGCCAGCTCACCGGACAGGCTTGGCACAGATACGCAGTATTTT
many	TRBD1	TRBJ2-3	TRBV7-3	CASSPQGARTDTQYF	TGTGCCAGCAGTCCCCAGGGGGCGCGGACAGATACGCAGTATTTT
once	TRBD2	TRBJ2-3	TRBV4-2	CASSQLETSGSTDTQYF	TGTGCCAGCAGCCAACTCGAGACTAGCGGCAGCACAGATACGCAGTATTTT
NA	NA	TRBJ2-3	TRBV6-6	CASSPPGGGRSDTQYF	TGTGCCAGCAGCCCCCCTGGGGGCGGGAGATCAGATACGCAGTATTTT
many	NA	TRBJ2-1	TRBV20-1	CSAREEAAYNEQFF	TGCAGTGCTAGGGAGGAAGCTGCCTACAATGAGCAGTTCTTC
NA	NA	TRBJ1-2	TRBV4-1	CASSQNDRPSGGYTF	TGCGCCAGCAGCCAAAATGACAGGCCATCGGGGGGCTACACCTTC
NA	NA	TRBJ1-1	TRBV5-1	CASSLGRTVNTKAFF	TGCGCCAGCAGCTTGGGTCGAACAGTGAACACTAAAGCTTTCTTT
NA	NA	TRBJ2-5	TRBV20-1	CSSSLWAIQETQYF	TGCAGCTCCTCCCTCTGGGCGATCCAAGAGACCCAGTACTTC
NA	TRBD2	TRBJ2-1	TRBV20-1	CSARGTSGYHNEQFF	TGCAGTGCTCGCGGGACTAGCGGGTACCACAATGAGCAGTTCTTC
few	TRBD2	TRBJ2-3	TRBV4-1	CASSQEIGTSGTDTQYF	TGCGCCAGCAGCCAAGAGATCGGGACTAGCGGCACAGATACGCAGTATTTT
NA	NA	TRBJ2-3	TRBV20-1	CSTRDSRRDTQYF	TGCAGTACTAGAGATTCCAGGCGGGATACGCAGTATTTT
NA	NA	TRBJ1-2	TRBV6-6	CASTRTDDNYGYTF	TGTGCCAGCACCCGGACAGATGATAACTATGGCTACACCTTC
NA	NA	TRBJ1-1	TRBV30	CAWSARGASTEAFF	TGTGCCTGGAGTGCCCGGGGGGCTAGTACTGAAGCTTTCTTT
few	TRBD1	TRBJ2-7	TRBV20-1	CSAREQGVKDYEQYF	TGCAGTGCTAGAGAGCAGGGGGTAAAGGACTACGAGCAGTACTTC
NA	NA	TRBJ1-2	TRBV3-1	CASSRVTPYGYTF	TGTGCCAGCAGCAGAGTAACGCCCTATGGCTACACCTTC
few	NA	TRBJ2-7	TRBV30	CAWSVGNSYEQYF	TGTGCCTGGAGTGTAGGCAATTCCTACGAGCAGTACTTC
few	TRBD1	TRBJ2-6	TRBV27	CASSSGQTVFSGANVLTF	TGTGCCAGCAGTTCGGGACAGACCGTCTTCTCTGGGGCCAACGTCCTGACTTTC
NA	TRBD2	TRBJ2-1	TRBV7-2	CASSRGRSGGSNNEQFF	TGTGCCAGCAGCCGGGGGCGAAGCGGGGGGTCTAACAATGAGCAGTTCTTC
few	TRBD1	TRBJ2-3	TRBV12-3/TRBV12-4	CASRPRQGVTDTQYF	TGTGCCAGCAGACCGAGACAGGGTGTAACAGATACGCAGTATTTT
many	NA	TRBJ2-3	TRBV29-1	CSTKSGGFGTDTQYF	TGCAGCACCAAATCCGGCGGGTTTGGCACAGATACGCAGTATTTT
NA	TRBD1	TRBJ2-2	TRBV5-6	CASSPGTGGVRDTGEPFF	TGTGCCAGCAGTCCCGGGACAGGGGGCGTGAGGGACACCGGGGAGCCGTTTTTT
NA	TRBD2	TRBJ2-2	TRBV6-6	CASSVWRGGTGELFF	TGTGCCAGCAGTGTTTGGCGGGGGGGTACCGGGGAGCTGTTTTTT
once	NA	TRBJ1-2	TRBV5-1	CASSSIDSHYGYTF	TGCGCCAGCAGCTCGATAGACAGCCACTATGGCTACACCTTC
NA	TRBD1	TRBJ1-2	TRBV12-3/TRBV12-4	CASSFETGGGDTF	TGTGCCAGCAGTTTTGAGACAGGGGGTGGCGACACCTTC
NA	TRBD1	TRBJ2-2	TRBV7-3	CASREAGTGNTGELFF	TGTGCCAGCAGGGAGGCGGGGACAGGGAACACCGGGGAGCTGTTTTTT
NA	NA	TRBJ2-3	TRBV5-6	CASSFQQGGEWYF	TGTGCCAGCAGCTTTCAGCAGGGGGGGGAGTGGTATTTT
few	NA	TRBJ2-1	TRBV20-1	CSAPLHSYNEQFF	TGCAGTGCCCCACTCCATTCCTACAATGAGCAGTTCTTC